This entry lists 15 T cell receptor beta chains sequenced from one sample in a study of glioma-infiltrating T cells. TCR alpha and beta CDR3 regions were amplified from RNA using iRepertoire nested multiplex PCR. TCRdb re-called the multiplex PCR reads through MiXCR, storing one row per CDR3 protein. The top ten clones hold around 5.3% of a sample with roughly 200,000 distinct CDR3 sequences, about 40% of them seen once. The sequenced sample consisted of glioma tissue, nonneoplastic brain tissue, or PBMCs (not recorded which). The receptors were gathered from a human donor with low-grade glioma or glioblastoma, undergoing nonglioma brain surgery, or in good health (not recorded which).

The chain links TRBV29-1 to TRBJ2-3; 8 nucleotides match TRBD2. The CDR3 covers 16 residues. After removal of 2 bases from V and 3 bases from J, the junction contained 10 bases not matched to a gene. Germline CDR1 and CDR2: SQVTM and ANQGSEA. The CDR3: CSVETFWVAGTDTQYF. CDR3 nucleotides: TGCAGCGTTGAAACCTTTTGGGTAGCGGGAACAGATACGCAGTATTTT.

To note about this clonotype: Mismatch with germline at one junction end may stem from a read error. This chain joins TRBV15 and TRBJ1-2; no clear D. Germline assignment: CDR1 LNHNV and CDR2 YYDKDF (reference sequence). CDR3 length: 14 residues. The CDR3 nucleotides are TGTGCGACCAGCCATGGCGGCGCTAACTATGGATACACCTTC. It encodes CATSHGGANYGYTF.

Turning to this clonotype: At one end, the junction sequence differs from germline, possibly due to a read error. This rearrangement joins TRBV4-1 to TRBJ2-5, with 7 bases that match TRBD2. The CDR3 has 15 residues. CDR1 and CDR2 (germline): MGHRA, YSYEKL. CDR3 sequence reads: CASSQGRGGDETEYF. The CDR3 DNA is TGCGCCAGCAGCCAAGGACGGGGAGGGGATGAGACCGAGTACTTC.

Remarks on this clonotype: One end of the junction varies from germline; a read error may be responsible. The chain uses TRBV2 and TRBJ2-1; no definite D call. CDR1 is SNHLY and CDR2 is FYNNEI in the germline V gene. The CDR3 runs 13 residues. The CDR3 DNA reads as TGTGCCAACAGTGAAGAGGCATACAATGAGCAGTTCTTC. Its protein product is CANSEEAYNEQFF. Drawing the rest from reference TRBV2 and TRBJ2-1, the complete variable domain is EPEVTQTPSHQVTQMGQEVILRCVPISNHLYFYWYRQILGQKVEFLVSFYNNEISEKSEIFDDQFSVERPDGSNFTLKIRSTKLEDSAMYFCANSEEAYNEQFFGPGTRLTVL.

This clonotype was seen a few times. This chain uses TRBV29-1 with TRBJ2-3; tentatively, D is TRBD2 (5 bases). The CDR3 runs 14 residues. Germline V gene data show CDR1 as SQVTM and CDR2 as ANQGSEA. V lost 3 bases to trimming and J lost 1 base, with 11 bases between them. The CDR3 nucleotides are TGCAGCGTTGACTCCGCGGGCCGCACAGATACGCAGTATTTT. As protein: CSVDSAGRTDTQYF.

Remarks on this clonotype: A much larger clone differs from this one at a single base, so this may be a read error. The chain carries TRBV28 and TRBJ1-3, with a weak D call TRBD1 (6 bases). Germline CDR1 MDHEN, CDR2 SYDVKM. V was shortened by 6 bases and J by 2 bases, with 14 bases between the two germline ends. The CDR3 covers 15 residues. CDR3 DNA sequence: TGTGCCAGCAGCCCGGCCGGGGGGCCTGGAAACACCATATATTTT. Its protein is CASSPAGGPGNTIYF.

This chain connects TRBV29-1 to TRBJ1-1; no clear D gene. Per the germline V gene, CDR1 is SQVTM and CDR2 is ANQGSEA. The CDR3 spans 14 residues. The V and J ends lost 6 bases and 4 bases respectively, with 18 bases between them. Here the CDR3 reads CSVALSGFATEAFF. The CDR3 DNA is TGCAGCGTGGCTCTATCGGGATTTGCCACTGAAGCTTTCTTT. The full variable domain, with the rest looked up from reference TRBV29-1 and TRBJ1-1, is SAVISQKPSRDICQRGTSLTIQCQVDSQVTMMFWYRQQPGQSLTLIATANQGSEATYESGFVIDKFPISRPNLTFSTLTVSNMSPEDSSIYLCSVALSGFATEAFFGQGTRLTVV.

This clonotype was seen a few times. A much larger clone differs by one base, so this may be a read error. The chain has TRBV28 and TRBJ2-7, with D unresolved. CDR1 MDHEN and CDR2 SYDVKM come from the germline V gene. V lost 5 bases and J 4 bases, leaving 15 bases between the germline ends. This CDR3 comprises 14 residues. CDR3 nucleotides: TGTGCCAGCAGTAACTCGCGGCTCACTTACGAGCAGTACTTC. Protein product: CASSNSRLTYEQYF.

This clonotype was seen repeatedly, ten times or more. The rearrangement uses TRBV7-9 and TRBJ2-5; D could derive from TRBD1 or TRBD2 (5 bases each). The CDR3 runs 15 residues. Germline V gene data show CDR1 as SEHNR and CDR2 as FQNEAQ (reference sequence). The V end was cut by 5 bases, the J end by 2 bases, with 15 bases between. In nucleotides, the CDR3 is TGTGCCAGCAGCCGTCCGGGACCCACTCAAGAGACCCAGTACTTC. It specifies CASSRPGPTQETQYF. Combining the CDR3 with reference TRBV7-9 and TRBJ2-5 gives the whole variable domain DTGVSQNPRHKITKRGQNVTFRCDPISEHNRLYWYRQTLGQGPEFLTYFQNEAQLEKSRLLSDRFSAERPKGSFSTLEIQRTEQGDSAMYLCASSRPGPTQETQYFGPGTRLLVL.

As to this clonotype: A read error may account for a junction end that differs from germline. This chain links TRBV7-3 with TRBJ1-5, with a possible D match to TRBD1 (5 bases). The CDR3 spans 15 residues. CDR1 and CDR2 (germline): SGHTA, FQGTGA. In nucleotides, the CDR3 is TGTGCCAGCAGCTTGGGCCAGGGAGACAATAAGCCCCAGCATTTT. Translation: CASSLGQGDNKPQHF.

This chain uses TRBV5-4 with TRBJ2-1; D is uncertain. The germline CDR1 and CDR2 sequences are SGHNT and YYREEE (reference sequence). Trimming stripped 1 base from V and 8 bases from J, with 4 bases between. The CDR3 runs 11 residues. In DNA, the CDR3 is TGTGCCAGCAGCTTGTTTGATGAGCAGTTCTTC. This translates into CASSLFDEQFF.

A remark on this clonotype: A read error may be the cause here, since a much bigger clone is one base away. The chain carries TRBV28 and TRBJ2-7; D perhaps matches TRBD2 (6 bases). The CDR3 covers 14 residues. V was shortened by 2 bases and J by 4 bases, with 12 bases between the two germline ends. The germline V gene encodes CDR1 MDHEN and CDR2 SYDVKM. The DNA for the CDR3 is TGTGCCAGCAGTTTAGGCGGGACGGTGTACGAGCAGTACTTC. Amino acids: CASSLGGTVYEQYF.

Ten or more counts support this clonotype. The chain recombines TRBV20-1 with TRBJ2-7; 14 bases agree with TRBD2. The CDR3 is 14 residues long. After removal of 3 bases from V and 5 bases from J, the junction contained 3 bases not matched to a gene. Germline CDR1 reads DFQATT; CDR2 reads SNEGSKA (reference sequence). The CDR3 loop reads CSASRGLAGDEQYF. The CDR3 DNA follows: TGCAGTGCTAGTCGGGGACTAGCGGGAGACGAGCAGTACTTC.

On this clonotype: A read error may explain this, as a much larger clone is one base away. The chain couples TRBV28 to TRBJ2-7, with 10 bases lining up with TRBD2. The J segment lost 7 bases and the V segment lost 3 bases, leaving 15 bases of the junction unmatched. The CDR3 sequence is 17 residues long. The germline V gene has CDR1 MDHEN and CDR2 SYDVKM. CDR3 amino acids: CASSFASGSSPSGEQYF. The CDR3 DNA follows: TGTGCCAGCAGTTTCGCTAGCGGGAGTTCTCCTTCGGGTGAGCAGTACTTC.

The chain has TRBV6-1 and TRBJ2-1, with 7 bases aligning to TRBD2. V lost 6 bases and J lost 2; bases outside the gene matches: 10. Per germline, CDR1 MNHNS and CDR2 SASEGT. The CDR3 runs to 16 residues. Written as DNA, the CDR3 is TGTGCCAGCAGACCAGGACTAGGGATCCCCTACAATGAGCAGTTCTTC. This encodes CASRPGLGIPYNEQFF.